Presented here are 20 T cell receptor beta chains from one specimen sequenced in a study of regulatory T cells in long-lasting Graves disease. For TCR beta, libraries came from iRepertoire HTBI primers and Arm-PCR of CDR3 regions. One entry per CDR3 protein results from TCRdb running MiXCR on the multiplex PCR reads. The repertoire holds 550,000 to 650,000 distinct CDR3 sequences, about 16% seen once, with more than 10% in the top ten. Time point of the sample: newly diagnosed GD, antithyroid drugs for less than 3 months. The TCR library was made from RNA that had been extracted from PBMCs in TRIzol. Separately, the same data were catalogued under a study of T cells in Graves' hyperthyroidism and ophthalmopathy.

The sequencing here drew on peripheral blood mononuclear cells (PBMCs), taken at new diagnosis, from a patient treated with antithyroid drugs. The receptors come from a man younger than 30 with Graves disease.

A word on this clonotype: Since a much larger clone is just one base distant, this may be a read error. The chain is built from TRBV20-1 and TRBJ2-5, with 8 bases identical to TRBD1. Trimming at V came to 5 bases and at J to 5 bases, leaving 13 bases not matched to a gene. The CDR3 has 15 amino acids. Germline V gives CDR1 DFQATT, CDR2 SNEGSKA (reference sequence). This CDR3 reads CSAATGQGAAETQYF. The CDR3 DNA is TGCAGTGCTGCAACTGGCCAGGGGGCGGCTGAGACCCAGTACTTC.

This clonotype came up many times. V gene TRBV3-1 combines with J gene TRBJ2-5; 10 bases are a match to TRBD1. The CDR3 has 16 residues. The V gene end was trimmed by 2 bases and the J gene end by 1 base; junction bases not matched to a gene: 4. Germline V gives CDR1 LGHDT, CDR2 YNNKEL (reference sequence). CDR3 nucleotides: TGTGCCAGCAGCCAACCCGGGACAGGGGCCCAAGAGACCCAGTACTTC. This translates into CASSQPGTGAQETQYF.

The sample holds a few counts of this clonotype. The J gene is TRBJ2-1, the V gene TRBV20-1, with D maybe TRBD1 (5 bases). This CDR3 region has 16 residues. The V and J ends lost 0 bases and 0 bases respectively, with 12 bases between them. Germline CDR1 reads DFQATT; CDR2 reads SNEGSKA (reference sequence). CDR3 sequence reads: CSARDGWQGSYNEQFF. DNA of the CDR3: TGCAGTGCTAGAGATGGTTGGCAGGGCTCCTACAATGAGCAGTTCTTC.

The V call is TRBV25-1, the J call TRBJ2-3; the D gene is possibly TRBD1 (5 bases). This CDR3 comprises 11 residues. The V gene's germline CDR1 is MGHDK and CDR2 SYGVNS. The V end was cut by 5 bases, the J end by 12 bases, with 12 bases between. The CDR3 loop is CASSKGVRQYF. CDR3 DNA sequence: TGTGCCAGCAGTAAAGGGGTACGCCAGTATTTT.

This sequence joins TRBV10-1 and TRBJ2-1; 9 bases are shared with TRBD2. In germline, CDR1 is WNHNN, CDR2 SYGVQD (reference sequence). Trimming at V came to 0 bases and at J to 5 bases, leaving 2 bases not matched to a gene. The CDR3 consists of 15 residues. DNA of the CDR3: TGCGCCAGCAGTGAGTCGTTAGCGGGGGACAATGAGCAGTTCTTC. It is translated as CASSESLAGDNEQFF.

The sample holds many counts of this clonotype. This rearrangement joins TRBV6-9 to TRBJ1-5, with a tentative D call TRBD1 (6 bases). Germline V gives CDR1 MNHGY, CDR2 SVAAGI. Trimming shortened V by 2 bases and J by 7 bases, and 9 bases separated the two germline ends. CDR3 length equals 13 residues. This CDR3 is CASSYQGKQPQHF. The CDR3 DNA follows: TGTGCCAGCAGTTATCAGGGGAAGCAGCCCCAGCATTTT.

In its sample, this clonotype was seen many times. V gene TRBV11-1 combines with J gene TRBJ2-7; D may match TRBD1 or TRBD2 (5 bases each). CDR1 and CDR2 from the germline V gene are SGHAT and FQDESV (reference sequence). The V end lost 4 bases, the J end lost 6 bases, and 16 bases lay between the germline ends. The CDR3 extends over 14 amino acids. The CDR3 DNA reads TGTGCCAGCAGCTCCCTGGGGACCGGCGGCGAGCAGTACTTC. This translates into CASSSLGTGGEQYF.

The chain recombines TRBV4-1 with TRBJ1-6; the D is unclear. V lost 4 bases to trimming and J lost 5 bases, with 6 bases between them. The CDR3 is 13 amino acids. Germline V gene lookup returns CDR1 MGHRA and CDR2 YSYEKL. The CDR3 sequence is CASSRDDNSPLHF. The DNA of the CDR3 is TGCGCCAGCAGCCGAGATGATAATTCACCCCTCCACTTT.

This clonotype came up a few times. The V call is TRBV19, the J call TRBJ2-7, with 8 bases that match TRBD2. The germline V gene has CDR1 LNHDA and CDR2 SQIVND (reference sequence). V lost 5 bases and J lost 6; bases outside the gene matches: 6. There are 13 residues in the CDR3. The CDR3 DNA sequence: TGTGCCAGTAGTCCGGGACTAGGATTCGAGCAGTACTTC. This encodes CASSPGLGFEQYF.

This clonotype was seen a handful of times. The rearrangement links TRBV7-3 to TRBJ2-3, with 9 bases lining up with TRBD2. Germline lookup yields CDR1 SGHTA and CDR2 FQGTGA. The CDR3 totals 15 residues. V shed 5 bases, J shed 7 bases, and the junction held 10 bases outside the gene matches. CDR3 protein: CASSPSGTSSYTQYF. The DNA for the CDR3 is TGTGCCAGCAGCCCTTCGGGGACTAGCTCTTATACGCAGTATTTT. Looking up the rest from reference TRBV7-3 and TRBJ2-3 gives the full variable domain: GAGVSQTPSNKVTEKGKYVELRCDPISGHTALYWYRQSLGQGPEFLIYFQGTGAADDSGLPNDRFFAVRPEGSVSTLKIQRTERGDSAVYLCASSPSGTSSYTQYFGPGTRLTVL.

This clonotype appeared a few times. The rearrangement uses TRBV7-9 and TRBJ1-2; D is ambiguous. The CDR3 is 15 amino acids. Germline V lookup: CDR1 SEHNR, CDR2 FQNEAQ (reference sequence). V was trimmed by 4 bases and J by 4 bases, leaving 16 bases between them. The CDR3 here is CASSSRSGVGYGYTF. DNA for the CDR3: TGTGCCAGCAGCTCCCGAAGCGGGGTTGGCTATGGCTACACCTTC. The whole variable domain, remainder taken from reference TRBV7-9 and TRBJ1-2, is DTGVSQNPRHKITKRGQNVTFRCDPISEHNRLYWYRQTLGQGPEFLTYFQNEAQLEKSRLLSDRFSAERPKGSFSTLEIQRTEQGDSAMYLCASSSRSGVGYGYTFGSGTRLTVV.

This clonotype was counted many times. The V gene is TRBV6-1, the J gene TRBJ1-1; 9 bases agree with TRBD1. Germline CDR1 reads MNHNS; CDR2 reads SASEGT. The CDR3 is made up of 14 amino acids. V shed 7 bases, J shed 3 bases, and the junction held 6 bases outside the gene matches. The CDR3 coding sequence is TGTGCCAGCATAGACAGGGGGGGGGACACTGAAGCTTTCTTT. Amino acids: CASIDRGGDTEAFF.

V is TRBV20-1 and J is TRBJ2-7; no clear D. CDR1 and CDR2 (germline): DFQATT, SNEGSKA (reference sequence). CDR3 size: 15 residues. V lost 0 bases and J lost 5, with 17 bases in between. CDR3 coding DNA: TGCAGTGCTAGAGATCGGATGGGGTTTACGAACGAGCAGTACTTC. Amino acid sequence: CSARDRMGFTNEQYF.

In its sample, this clonotype was seen many times. The chain couples TRBV29-1 to TRBJ2-7, with D unresolved. Trimming took 7 bases from V and 4 from J, leaving 5 bases between them. CDR3 size: 9 residues. Germline V gene sequence: CDR1 SQVTM, CDR2 ANQGSEA. In nucleotides, the CDR3 is TGCAGCGAGAATTACGAGCAGTACTTC. It specifies CSENYEQYF.

J is TRBJ1-5 and V is TRBV5-5; TRBD1 is a possible D gene (5 bases). The CDR3 is 15 residues long. The germline V and J ends were trimmed by 5 bases and 1 base, with 13 bases remaining between them. Germline V gene data show CDR1 as SGHKS and CDR2 as YYEKEE (reference sequence). As DNA, the CDR3 is TGTGCCAGCAGTAGGGACCCAGGGAGCAATCAGCCCCAGCATTTT. Its translation is CASSRDPGSNQPQHF.

The V call is TRBV5-1, the J call TRBJ2-7, with TRBD2 matching over 8 bases. The V gene end was trimmed by 5 bases and the J gene end by 3 bases; junction bases not matched to a gene: 4. Germline CDR1 and CDR2: SGHRS and YFSETQ. CDR3 size: 13 residues. The CDR3 DNA reads as TGCGCCAGCAGGACGGGGGGGAACTACGAGCAGTACTTC. Its translation: CASRTGGNYEQYF. Supplemented by reference TRBV5-1 and TRBJ2-7, the full variable domain reads KAGVTQTPRYLIKTRGQQVTLSCSPISGHRSVSWYQQTPGQGLQFLFEYFSETQRNKGNFPGRFSGRQFSNSRSEMNVSTLELGDSALYLCASRTGGNYEQYFGPGTRLTVT.

The sample holds a few counts of this clonotype. The chain links TRBV6-1 to TRBJ2-2; no reliable D call. From germline, CDR1 is MNHNS and CDR2 SASEGT. V lost 7 bases and J 5 bases, leaving 8 bases between the germline ends. This CDR3 comprises 12 residues. The CDR3 spells CASIDTTGELFF. As DNA, the CDR3 is TGTGCCAGCATCGACACTACCGGGGAGCTGTTTTTT.

V usage is TRBV7-8 and J usage is TRBJ1-2; D not certain. Germline assignment: CDR1 SGHVS and CDR2 FQNEAQ. Trimming left V 1 base short and J 7 bases short, with 13 bases between. The CDR3 spans 14 residues. CDR3 DNA sequence: TGTGCCAGCAGCTTAGTTAGGGTTGGGTCTGGCTACACCTTC. Its protein is CASSLVRVGSGYTF.

This clonotype came up many times. The V gene is TRBV3-1, the J gene TRBJ1-2; the D is unclear. Germline V gene lookup returns CDR1 LGHDT and CDR2 YNNKEL (reference sequence). The CDR3 extends over 13 amino acids. V was cut by 0 bases and J by 13 bases, with 15 bases left in between. The CDR3 reads CASSQEGFTNRTF. Here the CDR3 DNA reads TGTGCCAGCAGCCAAGAGGGCTTCACCAATCGCACCTTC.

This clonotype has only a few counts. The chain carries TRBV5-1 and TRBJ2-6, with D unresolved. Germline values: CDR1 SGHRS, CDR2 YFSETQ. This CDR3 spans 15 amino acids. Trimming took 4 bases from V and 4 from J, leaving 12 bases between them. The DNA for the CDR3 is TGCGCCAGCAGCCCCCGCACGGCCGGGGCCAACGTCCTGACTTTC. Encoded protein: CASSPRTAGANVLTF.